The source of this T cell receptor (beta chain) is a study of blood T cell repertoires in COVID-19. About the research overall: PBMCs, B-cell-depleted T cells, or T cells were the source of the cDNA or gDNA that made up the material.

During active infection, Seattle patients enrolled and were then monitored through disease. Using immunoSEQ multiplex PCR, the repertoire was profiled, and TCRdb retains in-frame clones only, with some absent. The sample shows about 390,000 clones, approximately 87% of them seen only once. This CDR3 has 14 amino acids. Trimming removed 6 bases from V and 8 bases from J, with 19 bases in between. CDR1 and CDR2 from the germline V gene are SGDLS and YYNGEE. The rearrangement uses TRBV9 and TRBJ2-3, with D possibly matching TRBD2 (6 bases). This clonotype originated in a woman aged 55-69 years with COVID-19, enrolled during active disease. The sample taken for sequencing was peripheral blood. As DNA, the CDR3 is TGTGCCAGCACCCCCGGGACTTGGGGAGGTACGCAGTATTTT. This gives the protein CASTPGTWGGTQYF.